The 27 T cell receptor beta chains given below trace back to one sample, sequenced in a study of T-cell reconstitution after alpha-beta-depleted transplantation in children. Unique molecular identifiers were used in preparing the TCRbeta library. TCRdb re-called the PCR reads through MiXCR, storing one row per CDR3 protein. This table has about 600,000 distinct CDR3 sequences, roughly a tenth appearing once. This material consisted of PBMCs from the stem cell graft donor, taken from the stem cell graft. These TCRs come from a human donor who donated a stem cell graft to a child with acute myeloid leukemia.

This clonotype was seen a handful of times. The CDR3 spells CSAPGLAGQQFF. Here the CDR3 DNA reads TGCAGCGCTCCGGGACTAGCGGGGCAGCAGTTCTTC. The chain carries TRBV29-1 and TRBJ2-1, with TRBD2 matching over 13 bases. V lost 7 bases, J lost 11 bases, and 5 bases stayed unmatched. Germline CDR1 is SQVTM and CDR2 is ANQGSEA. CDR3 length equals 12 residues.

In its sample, this clonotype was seen a few times. This rearrangement joins TRBV27 to TRBJ2-7, with 9 positions matching TRBD1. The V gene end was trimmed by 7 bases and the J gene end by 3 bases; junction bases not matched to a gene: 7. The CDR3 has 14 residues. In germline, CDR1 is MNHEY, CDR2 SMNVEV (reference sequence). CDR3 coding DNA: TGTGCCAGCAAAGGCACAGGGGGCAACTACGAGCAGTACTTC. Protein sequence: CASKGTGGNYEQYF.

This clonotype was seen at least ten times. The rearrangement links TRBV6-1 to TRBJ2-2; D ambiguous. Trimming cost V 4 bases and J 6 bases, with 12 bases left between them. The CDR3 length is 14 residues. The V gene's germline CDR1 is MNHNS and CDR2 SASEGT. CDR3: CASSALTRSGELFF. In nucleotides, the CDR3 is TGTGCCAGCAGTGCCCTAACGCGCTCCGGGGAGCTGTTTTTT.

This clonotype showed up many times. V usage is TRBV3-1 and J usage is TRBJ1-1, with TRBD1 matching over 7 bases. CDR1 is LGHDT and CDR2 is YNNKEL in the germline V gene (reference sequence). Germline trimming cut 8 bases from V and 5 bases from J; bases unmatched to any gene: 8. CDR3 length: 13 amino acids. CDR3 coding DNA: TGTGCCAGCGGTTACAGGGGACTAACTGAAGCTTTCTTT. This codes for CASGYRGLTEAFF. Full variable domain (missing parts from reference TRBV3-1 and TRBJ1-1): DTAVSQTPKYLVTQMGNDKSIKCEQNLGHDTMYWYKQDSKKFLKIMFSYNNKELIINETVPNRFSPKSPDKAHLNLHINSLELGDSAVYFCASGYRGLTEAFFGQGTRLTVV.

The chain recombines TRBV29-1 with TRBJ2-1; D tentatively fits TRBD1 or TRBD2 (5 bases each). Trimming cost V 6 bases and J 0 bases, with 15 bases left between them. Looked up from germline, CDR1 is SQVTM and CDR2 is ANQGSEA. CDR3 length equals 15 residues. The CDR3 bases are TGCAGCGTAGTCGGGACCGATAGCTCCTACAATGAGCAGTTCTTC. Translation gives CSVVGTDSSYNEQFF.

The chain has TRBV4-3 and TRBJ2-7; 11 positions match TRBD2. The CDR3 is 16 amino acids. The V segment lost 0 bases and the J segment 7 bases; nucleotides outside the gene matches: 8. Germline CDR1 reads LGHNA; CDR2 reads YSLEER. The CDR3 sequence: CASSQDQRLAGIEQYF. CDR3 nucleotides: TGCGCCAGCAGCCAAGATCAGAGACTAGCGGGAATAGAGCAGTACTTC.

The genes are TRBV7-9 and TRBJ1-3, with 8 bases lining up with TRBD1. The CDR3 runs to 16 residues. Germline V CDR1 and CDR2: SEHNR, FQNEAQ (reference sequence). V trimming: 2 bases; J trimming: 8 bases; junction bases outside the gene matches: 11. The CDR3 spells CASSLLQGERRDTIYF. CDR3 nucleotide sequence: TGTGCCAGCAGCTTACTACAGGGGGAGAGGAGAGACACCATATATTTT.

This clonotype appeared many times. The chain combines TRBV20-1 with TRBJ2-1, with 9 bases matching TRBD2. Germline CDR1 DFQATT, CDR2 SNEGSKA (reference sequence). This CDR3 is built from 14 residues. Germline trimming cut 3 bases from V and 5 bases from J; bases unmatched to any gene: 5. Here the CDR3 reads CSASLTSGNNEQFF. For the CDR3, the DNA is TGCAGTGCTAGCCTGACTAGCGGAAACAATGAGCAGTTCTTC.

This clonotype was picked up many times. The chain recombines TRBV5-1 with TRBJ1-1, with D uncertain. Trimming took 2 bases from V and 1 from J, leaving 9 bases between them. The germline V gene encodes CDR1 SGHRS and CDR2 YFSETQ. CDR3 length equals 14 residues. For the CDR3, the DNA is TGCGCCAGCAGCTTCCCACAGTCGAACACTGAAGCTTTCTTT. Protein: CASSFPQSNTEAFF.

At least ten counts were recorded for this clonotype. This rearrangement joins TRBV24-1 to TRBJ2-1; the D gene is possibly TRBD2 (7 bases). Germline V lookup: CDR1 KGHDR, CDR2 SFDVKD. V lost 4 bases and J 7 bases, leaving 19 bases between the germline ends. This CDR3 spans 16 amino acids. The CDR3 sequence is CATSDLSGDNSNEQFF. The CDR3 bases are TGTGCCACCAGTGACCTAAGCGGGGACAACAGTAATGAGCAGTTCTTC.

This chain links TRBV7-2 with TRBJ2-2; no clear D. The CDR3 has 13 residues. Germline V gives CDR1 SGHTA, CDR2 FQGNSA. V lost 2 bases and J 5 bases, leaving 6 bases between the germline ends. The chain's CDR3 is CASSLMLTGELFF. In DNA, the CDR3 is TGTGCCAGCAGCTTAATGCTTACCGGGGAGCTGTTTTTT.

The rearrangement uses TRBV29-1 and TRBJ2-2, with no clear D. The CDR3 sequence is 14 residues long. Germline values: CDR1 SQVTM, CDR2 ANQGSEA. Trimming shortened V by 3 bases and J by 6 bases, and 14 bases separated the two germline ends. CDR3 in amino acids: CSVESPQLPGELFF. DNA for the CDR3: TGCAGCGTTGAGAGTCCCCAGCTCCCCGGGGAGCTGTTTTTT.

V and J are TRBV5-1 and TRBJ1-4, with D possibly matching TRBD1 (5 bases). The CDR3 consists of 12 residues. Per germline, CDR1 SGHRS and CDR2 YFSETQ. Trimming stripped 0 bases from V and 14 bases from J, with 11 bases between. The CDR3 reads CASSLDRGPLFF. The CDR3 DNA sequence: TGCGCCAGCAGCTTGGATAGGGGTCCTCTGTTTTTT.

This clonotype was seen ten or more times. This chain links TRBV12-3 or TRBV12-4 with TRBJ2-5, with 9 bases fitting TRBD2. CDR3 length: 15 residues. The J segment lost 5 bases and the V segment lost 1 base, leaving 5 bases of the junction unmatched. As DNA, the CDR3 is TGTGCCAGCAGTTTAGGCGGGGGGGCCTTGGAGACCCAGTACTTC. Its protein product is CASSLGGGALETQYF.

This clonotype was counted only a few times. This chain links TRBV29-1 with TRBJ1-2; D is uncertain. The ends were cut back, 5 bases at V and 4 bases at J, with 14 bases in the middle. The CDR3 is 13 amino acids. Germline assignment: CDR1 SQVTM and CDR2 ANQGSEA. CDR3 in amino acids: CSVPQAEGYGYTF. As DNA, the CDR3 is TGCAGCGTTCCCCAGGCCGAGGGCTATGGCTACACCTTC. Variable domain in full (rest from reference TRBV29-1 and TRBJ1-2): SAVISQKPSRDICQRGTSLTIQCQVDSQVTMMFWYRQQPGQSLTLIATANQGSEATYESGFVIDKFPISRPNLTFSTLTVSNMSPEDSSIYLCSVPQAEGYGYTFGSGTRLTVV.

This clonotype was seen only a few times. CDR3 DNA: TGTGCCAGCAGTTTGACAGGACGCGCGTACGAGCAGTACTTC. Protein product: CASSLTGRAYEQYF. The chain has TRBV12-3 or TRBV12-4 and TRBJ2-7; D is possibly TRBD1 (6 bases). V was cut by 3 bases and J by 4 bases, with 13 bases left in between. The CDR3 sequence is 14 residues long.

This clonotype appeared many times. The CDR3 bases are TGTGCCAGCAGGCGCCAAGGGACAGGACGGTCCAATGAGCAGTTCTTC. This encodes CASRRQGTGRSNEQFF. This chain connects TRBV7-2 to TRBJ2-1; 8 bases align to TRBD1. Germline loops: CDR1 SGHTA, CDR2 FQGNSA. The CDR3 loop spans 16 amino acids. Trimming took 6 bases from V and 6 from J; bases not matched to a gene: 13.

This clonotype was seen only a few times. The chain links TRBV3-1 to TRBJ2-7, with 7 positions matching TRBD2. Germline V lookup: CDR1 LGHDT, CDR2 YNNKEL (reference sequence). The CDR3 is 16 residues long. J lost 0 bases, V lost 4 bases, and 9 bases had no gene match. The chain's CDR3 is CASSRGSGDRSYEQYF. DNA of the CDR3: TGTGCCAGCAGCCGGGGGAGCGGGGACCGCTCCTACGAGCAGTACTTC.

This clonotype was seen repeatedly, ten times or more. The rearrangement links TRBV24-1 to TRBJ2-1, with D unclear. The V gene's germline CDR1 is KGHDR and CDR2 SFDVKD. V dropped 4 bases and J dropped 10 bases, with 10 bases sitting between them. The CDR3 spans 12 residues. This chain's CDR3 is CATSDIMREQFF. The CDR3 bases are TGTGCCACCAGTGACATTATGAGAGAGCAGTTCTTC.

The rearrangement joins TRBV7-2 to TRBJ2-7; 9 bases line up with TRBD2. V shed 4 bases and J 6 bases; nucleotides not matched to a gene: 13. Per germline, CDR1 SGHTA and CDR2 FQGNSA. The CDR3 consists of 16 residues. The CDR3 protein is CASSYRAGGPLLEQYF. As DNA, the CDR3 is TGTGCCAGCAGCTACCGCGCGGGAGGGCCTCTCCTCGAGCAGTACTTC.

This sequence joins TRBV12-3 or TRBV12-4 and TRBJ1-5; a possible D gene is TRBD1 (5 bases). The V and J ends lost 2 bases and 0 bases respectively, with 14 bases between them. The CDR3 is 17 residues long. The DNA of the CDR3 is TGTGCCAGCAGTTTACGCGGGGCAGGGAGTAGCAATCAGCCCCAGCATTTT. This encodes CASSLRGAGSSNQPQHF.

This clonotype was found many times. The rearrangement uses TRBV20-1 and TRBJ2-3; TRBD2 agrees at 11 bases. The CDR3 consists of 12 residues. The germline gives CDR1 DFQATT, CDR2 SNEGSKA (reference sequence). V lost 7 bases, J lost 5 bases, and 2 bases stayed unmatched. DNA of the CDR3: TGCAGTGGACTAGCGGGAAAAGATACGCAGTATTTT. It is translated as CSGLAGKDTQYF.

This clonotype was detected a few times. The chain is built from TRBV15 and TRBJ2-7; D perhaps matches TRBD2 (6 bases). The V gene's germline CDR1 is LNHNV and CDR2 YYDKDF (reference sequence). V was clipped by 0 bases and J by 4 bases, with 16 bases between them. The CDR3 has 16 amino acids. The CDR3 spells CATSRESAGPYYEQYF. Written as DNA, the CDR3 is TGTGCCACCAGCAGAGAGTCTGCGGGGCCCTATTACGAGCAGTACTTC.

This clonotype has more than one count but fewer than ten. This chain connects TRBV6-2 or TRBV6-3 to TRBJ1-2; no firm D call. The CDR3 extends over 11 amino acids. Germline-derived CDR1 and CDR2 are MNHEY and SVGEGT. V was cut by 10 bases and J by 5 bases, with 11 bases left in between. In DNA, the CDR3 is TGTGCCACTGCGGAACGGTATGGCTACACCTTC. Translated: CATAERYGYTF.

This clonotype was picked up many times. The chain carries TRBV6-1 and TRBJ2-2; the match to TRBD1 covers 10 bases. V gave up 7 bases and J gave up 7 bases; unmatched junction bases: 9. The CDR3 has 15 residues. The germline V gene has CDR1 MNHNS and CDR2 SASEGT. The CDR3 reads CASIWTGGSDGELFF. For the CDR3, the DNA is TGTGCCAGCATCTGGACAGGGGGGAGTGACGGGGAGCTGTTTTTT.

This clonotype was seen repeatedly, ten times or more. The chain joins TRBV7-3 to TRBJ2-1; 9 nucleotides agree with TRBD2. CDR1 SGHTA and CDR2 FQGTGA come from the germline V gene. The CDR3 contains 17 residues. The V segment lost 5 bases and the J segment 4 bases; nucleotides outside the gene matches: 12. In DNA form, the CDR3 reads TGTGCCAGCAGCCCATCCCTGACTAGCGGACTTTACAATGAGCAGTTCTTC. Protein product: CASSPSLTSGLYNEQFF.

Comments on this clonotype: A much larger clone lies one base from this, so it may be a read error. The chain combines TRBV5-6 with TRBJ1-5; D gene unclear. Germline CDR1 is SGHDT and CDR2 is YYEEEE. Trimming took off 2 bases at V and 3 bases at J, with 6 bases between the two ends. The CDR3 loop spans 13 amino acids. The DNA for the CDR3 is TGTGCCAGCAGCTTACGGGTCAATCAGCCCCAGCATTTT. Residues: CASSLRVNQPQHF.